This TCR beta chain was sequenced for a study of blood T cell repertoires in COVID-19. Across the study: Whether acute or convalescent, the COVID-19 samples came from the United States, Italy and Spain. Nucleic acid was either cDNA or gDNA, and it came from T cells, B-cell-depleted T cells, or PBMCs.

Per the authors' pipeline: How many nucleated cells were present was estimated from reference gene primer amplification. Some clones are missing from TCRdb's copy, which holds only in-frame ones; the method was immunoSEQ multiplex PCR. V, J and clone size are taken as reported in that table, and D and trimming were inferred from the DNA itself. Of 150,000 to 200,000 clones in the sample, 88% were seen once. Trimming cost V 8 bases and J 5 bases, with 19 bases left between them. Germline V lookup: CDR1 MDHEN, CDR2 SYDVKM. The CDR3 has 16 residues. Those who participated ranged in age from roughly 18 to 89 years and resided in 20 to 30 US areas.

Sequencing was done on a sample of PBMCs or T cells enriched from blood (not recorded which). The source of this sequence is a woman between 18 and 30 years old who had recovered from COVID-19. The chain has TRBV28 and TRBJ1-6; possibly TRBD1 for D (6 bases). The DNA for the CDR3 is TGTGCCAGCGAATACCGAGGGGGGGCCCATAATTCACCCCTCCACTTT. Translating gives CASEYRGGAHNSPLHF. Variable domain in full (rest from reference TRBV28 and TRBJ1-6): DVKVTQSSRYLVKRTGEKVFLECVQDMDHENMFWYRQDPGLGLRLIYFSYDVKMKEKGDIPEGYSVSREKKERFSLILESASTNQTSMYLCASEYRGGAHNSPLHFGNGTRLTVT.